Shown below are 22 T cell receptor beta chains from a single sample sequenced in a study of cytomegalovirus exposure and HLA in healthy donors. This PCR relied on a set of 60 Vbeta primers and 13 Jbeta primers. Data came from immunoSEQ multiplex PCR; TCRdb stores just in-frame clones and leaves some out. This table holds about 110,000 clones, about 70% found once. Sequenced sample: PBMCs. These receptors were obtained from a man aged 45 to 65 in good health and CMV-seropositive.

This chain's CDR3 is CASRLMRDSYNEQFF. The CDR3 DNA is TGTGCCAGCCGACTTATGCGGGATTCCTACAATGAGCAGTTCTTC. The chain couples TRBV7-2 to TRBJ2-1; the D gene is possibly TRBD2 (6 bases). V was pared by 8 bases and J by 1 base, with 15 bases between. This CDR3 comprises 15 residues. The V gene's germline CDR1 is SGHTA and CDR2 FQGNSA.

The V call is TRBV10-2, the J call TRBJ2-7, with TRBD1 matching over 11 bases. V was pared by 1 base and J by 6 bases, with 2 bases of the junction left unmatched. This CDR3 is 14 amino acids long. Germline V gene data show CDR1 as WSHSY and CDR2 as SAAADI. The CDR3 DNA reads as TGCGCCAGCAGTGAGTACGGGACAGGGGGCGAGCAGTACTTC. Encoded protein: CASSEYGTGGEQYF.

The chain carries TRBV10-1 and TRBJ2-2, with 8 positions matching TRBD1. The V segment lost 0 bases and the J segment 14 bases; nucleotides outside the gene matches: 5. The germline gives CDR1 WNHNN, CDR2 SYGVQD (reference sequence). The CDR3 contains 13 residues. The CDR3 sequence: CASSESWTGQLFF. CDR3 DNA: TGCGCCAGCAGTGAGTCTTGGACAGGGCAACTGTTTTTT.

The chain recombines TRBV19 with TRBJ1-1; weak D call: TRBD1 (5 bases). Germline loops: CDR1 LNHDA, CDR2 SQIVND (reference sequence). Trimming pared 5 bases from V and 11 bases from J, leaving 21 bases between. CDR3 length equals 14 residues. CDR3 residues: CASSPGGAAPLAFF. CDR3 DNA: TGTGCCAGTAGTCCGGGAGGGGCGGCTCCGTTGGCTTTCTTT.

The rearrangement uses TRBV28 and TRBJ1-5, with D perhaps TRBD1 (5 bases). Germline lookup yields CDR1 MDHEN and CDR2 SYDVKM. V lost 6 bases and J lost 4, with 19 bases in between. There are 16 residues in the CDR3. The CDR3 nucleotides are TGTGCCAGCAGCCTCATAGGAAGGGGTGCAAATCAGCCCCAGCATTTT. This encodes CASSLIGRGANQPQHF.

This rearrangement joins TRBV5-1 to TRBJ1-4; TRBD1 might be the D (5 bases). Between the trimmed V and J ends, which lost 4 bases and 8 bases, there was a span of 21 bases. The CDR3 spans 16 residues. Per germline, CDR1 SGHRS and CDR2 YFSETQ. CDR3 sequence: CASSVEMGGIAEKLFF. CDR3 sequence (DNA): TGCGCCAGCAGCGTAGAGATGGGGGGTATTGCGGAAAAACTGTTTTTT.

CDR3 protein: CAIRSPGEGYNEQFF. CDR3 nucleotide sequence: TGTGCCATCAGGTCCCCCGGGGAGGGTTACAATGAGCAGTTCTTC. This chain uses TRBV10-3 with TRBJ2-1; 7 bases are shared with TRBD2. Germline V lookup: CDR1 ENHRY, CDR2 SYGVKD. The CDR3 loop spans 15 amino acids. V shed 6 bases, J shed 4 bases, and the junction held 9 bases outside the gene matches.

The CDR3 DNA reads TGTGCCAGCAGTGGCCAGGGGGCGAGGCACACTGAAGCTTTCTTT. This codes for CASSGQGARHTEAFF. V is TRBV2 and J is TRBJ1-1; 8 bases map to TRBD1. The CDR3 spans 15 residues. With 4 bases clipped from V and 3 bases from J, the junction kept 7 bases outside the gene matches. Germline V gene sequence: CDR1 SNHLY, CDR2 FYNNEI.

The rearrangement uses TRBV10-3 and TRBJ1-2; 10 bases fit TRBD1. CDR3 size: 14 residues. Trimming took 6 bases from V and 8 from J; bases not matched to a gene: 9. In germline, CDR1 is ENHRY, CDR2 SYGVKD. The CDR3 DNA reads TGTGCCATCAGGACGACAGGGGGCGCGTCCGGCTACACCTTC. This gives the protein CAIRTTGGASGYTF.

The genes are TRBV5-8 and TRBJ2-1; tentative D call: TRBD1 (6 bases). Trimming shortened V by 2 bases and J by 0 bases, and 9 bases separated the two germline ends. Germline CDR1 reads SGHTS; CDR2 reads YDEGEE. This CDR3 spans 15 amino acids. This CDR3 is CASSFRGSSYNEQFF. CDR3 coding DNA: TGTGCCAGCAGCTTCAGGGGTAGCTCCTACAATGAGCAGTTCTTC.

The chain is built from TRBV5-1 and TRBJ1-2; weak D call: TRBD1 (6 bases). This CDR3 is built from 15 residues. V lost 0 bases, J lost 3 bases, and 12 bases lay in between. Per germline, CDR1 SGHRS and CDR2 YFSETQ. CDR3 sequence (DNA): TGCGCCAGCAGCTTGGGACAGGATAGGCACTATGGCTACACCTTC. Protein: CASSLGQDRHYGYTF. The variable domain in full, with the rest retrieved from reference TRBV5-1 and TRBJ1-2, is KAGVTQTPRYLIKTRGQQVTLSCSPISGHRSVSWYQQTPGQGLQFLFEYFSETQRNKGNFPGRFSGRQFSNSRSEMNVSTLELGDSALYLCASSLGQDRHYGYTFGSGTRLTVV.

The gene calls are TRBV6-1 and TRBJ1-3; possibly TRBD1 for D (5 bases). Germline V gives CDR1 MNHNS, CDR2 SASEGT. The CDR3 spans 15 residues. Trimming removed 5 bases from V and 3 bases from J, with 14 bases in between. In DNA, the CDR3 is TGTGCCAGCAGTAACCCTGGGGCAGGTGGAAACACCATATATTTT. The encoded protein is CASSNPGAGGNTIYF.

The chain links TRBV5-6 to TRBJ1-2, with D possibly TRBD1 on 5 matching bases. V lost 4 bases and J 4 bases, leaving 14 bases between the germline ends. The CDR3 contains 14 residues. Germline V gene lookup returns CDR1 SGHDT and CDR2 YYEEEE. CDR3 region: CASSPGGLVYGYTF. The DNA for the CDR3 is TGTGCCAGCAGCCCCGGGGGACTAGTCTATGGCTACACCTTC.

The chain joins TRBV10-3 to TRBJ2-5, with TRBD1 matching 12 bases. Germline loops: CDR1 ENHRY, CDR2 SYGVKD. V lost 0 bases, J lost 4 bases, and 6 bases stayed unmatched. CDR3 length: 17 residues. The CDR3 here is CAISESSGQGAGETQYF. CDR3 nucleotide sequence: TGTGCCATCAGTGAGTCATCGGGACAGGGGGCGGGAGAGACCCAGTACTTC.

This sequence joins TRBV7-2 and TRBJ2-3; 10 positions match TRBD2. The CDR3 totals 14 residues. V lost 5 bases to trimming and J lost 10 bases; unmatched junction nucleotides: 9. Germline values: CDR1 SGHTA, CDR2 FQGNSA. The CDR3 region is CASSLSGRLLAQYF. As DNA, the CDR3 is TGTGCCAGCAGCCTTAGCGGGAGGTTGTTAGCGCAGTATTTT.

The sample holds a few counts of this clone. The DNA of the CDR3 is TGTGCCAGCAGTTCTGAGAGGGAGCCACGCAATCAGCCCCAGCATTTT. This encodes CASSSEREPRNQPQHF. The rearrangement links TRBV6-5 to TRBJ1-5, with D unresolved. The CDR3 sequence is 16 residues long. Germline V gene sequence: CDR1 MNHEY, CDR2 SVGAGI. Trimming took 4 bases from V and 2 from J, leaving 15 bases between them.

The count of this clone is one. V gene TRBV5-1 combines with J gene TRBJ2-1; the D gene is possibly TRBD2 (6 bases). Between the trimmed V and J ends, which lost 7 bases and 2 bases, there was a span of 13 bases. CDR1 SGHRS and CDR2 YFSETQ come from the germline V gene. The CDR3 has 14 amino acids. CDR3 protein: CASARAGPYNEQFF. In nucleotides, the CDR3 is TGCGCCAGCGCTAGGGCGGGGCCCTACAATGAGCAGTTCTTC.

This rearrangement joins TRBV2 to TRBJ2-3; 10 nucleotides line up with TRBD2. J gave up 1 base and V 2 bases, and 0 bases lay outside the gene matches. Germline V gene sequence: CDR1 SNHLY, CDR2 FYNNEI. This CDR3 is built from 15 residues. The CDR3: CASSELAGGTDTQYF. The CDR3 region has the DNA TGTGCCAGCAGTGAACTAGCGGGGGGCACAGATACGCAGTATTTT.

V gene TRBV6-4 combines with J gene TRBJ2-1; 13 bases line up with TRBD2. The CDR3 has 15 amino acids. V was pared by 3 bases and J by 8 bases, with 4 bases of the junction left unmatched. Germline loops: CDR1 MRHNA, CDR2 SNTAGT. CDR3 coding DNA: TGTGCCAGCAGTGAAGGGACTAGCGGGAACTATGAGCAGTTCTTC. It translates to CASSEGTSGNYEQFF.

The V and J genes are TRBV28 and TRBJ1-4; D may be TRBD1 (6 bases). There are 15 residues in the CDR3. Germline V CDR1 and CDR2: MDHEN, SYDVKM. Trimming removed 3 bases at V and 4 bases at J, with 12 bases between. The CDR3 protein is CASSFQGLYNEKLFF. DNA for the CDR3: TGTGCCAGCAGTTTTCAGGGGCTTTATAATGAAAAACTGTTTTTT.

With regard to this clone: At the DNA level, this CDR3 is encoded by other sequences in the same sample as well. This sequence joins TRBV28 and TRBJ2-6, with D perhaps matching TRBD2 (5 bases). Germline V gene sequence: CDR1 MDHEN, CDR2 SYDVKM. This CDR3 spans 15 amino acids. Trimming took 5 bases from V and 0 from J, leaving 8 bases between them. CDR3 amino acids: CASSPGGSGANVLTF. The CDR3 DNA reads TGTGCCAGCAGTCCCGGAGGCTCTGGGGCCAACGTCCTGACTTTC.

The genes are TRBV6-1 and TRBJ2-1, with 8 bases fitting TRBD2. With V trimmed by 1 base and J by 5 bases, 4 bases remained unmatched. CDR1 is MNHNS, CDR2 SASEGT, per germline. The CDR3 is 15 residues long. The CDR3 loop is CASSEGGAGDNEQFF. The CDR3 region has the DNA TGTGCCAGCAGTGAAGGGGGAGCGGGAGACAATGAGCAGTTCTTC.